The rows below give T cell receptor beta chains drawn from one sample of a study of radiotherapy plus CTLA-4 blockade in lung cancer. Generated by immunoSEQ multiplex PCR, the TCRdb table keeps only in-frame clones and is missing some. This table has about 51,000 clones, around 79% appearing once. Sequencing was performed on peripheral blood, taken from a patient treated with radiotherapy plus ipilimumab. The receptors originated from a human donor with non-small cell lung cancer whose response to radiotherapy plus ipilimumab could not be evaluated. CDR3s include the opening cysteine and the closing phenylalanine or tryptophan. A D gene is named only where the DNA matches it firmly. Clone size is stated in some rows and not others, as once, few, many or a class when expanded.

D: TRBD1
length: 13
V: TRBV14
size: -
J: TRBJ1-1
DNA: TGTGCCAGCAGTGGGACAGACTACACTGAAGCTTTCTTT
CDR3: CASSGTDYTEAFF

D: -
length: 14
V: TRBV19
size: few
J: TRBJ1-3
DNA: TGTGCCAGTAGCAGGCAGGGAACTGGAAACACCATATATTTT
CDR3: CASSRQGTGNTIYF

D: TRBD1
length: 18
V: TRBV4-1
size: -
J: TRBJ1-6
DNA: TGCGCCAGCAGCCAGGGGGGACAGGGTGTTTCCTATAATTCACCCCTCCACTTT
CDR3: CASSQGGQGVSYNSPLHF

D: -
length: 13
V: TRBV5-6
size: -
J: TRBJ1-2
DNA: TGTGCCAGCAGCTTGACGGGGGTCCGGGGCTACACCTTC
CDR3: CASSLTGVRGYTF

D: TRBD2
length: 16
V: TRBV4-1
size: -
J: TRBJ2-7
DNA: TGCGCCAGCAGCCGCCTCACAGCGGGAGCTTTTTACGAGCAGTACTTC
CDR3: CASSRLTAGAFYEQYF

D: -
length: 14
V: TRBV13
size: -
J: TRBJ2-7
DNA: TGTGCCAGCAGCTTAGGCGGGATCCCCTACGAGCAGTACTTC
CDR3: CASSLGGIPYEQYF

D: -
length: 18
V: TRBV29-1
size: -
J: TRBJ2-2
DNA: TGCAGCGTTGCCTTACCCGACGGGAGACTAGCGAACACCGGGGAGCTGTTTTTT
CDR3: CSVALPDGRLANTGELFF

D: TRBD2
length: 16
V: TRBV7-2
size: once
J: TRBJ2-3
DNA: TGTGCCAGCAGCCAGGGACTAGCGGGAGGGTCAGATACGCAGTATTTT
CDR3: CASSQGLAGGSDTQYF

D: TRBD1
length: 14
V: TRBV18
size: -
J: TRBJ1-2
DNA: TGTGCCAGCTCACCGGGACAGGGGGATTATGGCTACACCTTC
CDR3: CASSPGQGDYGYTF

D: -
length: 15
V: TRBV2
size: -
J: TRBJ2-2
DNA: TGTGCCAGCAGTGTAGGCGGGACGGGTTTCGGGGAGCTGTTTTTT
CDR3: CASSVGGTGFGELFF

D: TRBD1
length: 16
V: TRBV7-2
size: -
J: TRBJ1-1
DNA: TGTGCCAGCAGCTCCATAAGACAGGGGTTGGACGGTGAAGCTTTCTTT
CDR3: CASSSIRQGLDGEAFF

D: -
length: 14
V: TRBV7-9
size: few
J: TRBJ2-1
DNA: TGTGCCAGCAGCTTAGGGAACAGGGCCGATGAGCAGTTCTTC
CDR3: CASSLGNRADEQFF

D: TRBD2
length: 14
V: TRBV18
size: few
J: TRBJ2-5
DNA: TGTGCCAGCTCGCGCGGACTAGCTCAGGAGACCCAGTACTTC
CDR3: CASSRGLAQETQYF

D: -
length: 14
V: TRBV5-1
size: -
J: TRBJ2-7
DNA: TGCGCCAGCAGCGGAACCGGGACTCTTTACGAGCAGTACTTC
CDR3: CASSGTGTLYEQYF

D: TRBD1
length: 13
V: TRBV7-3
size: -
J: TRBJ1-1
DNA: TGTGCCAGCAGCCGGCGACAGGGCGCTGAAGCTTTCTTT
CDR3: CASSRRQGAEAFF

D: TRBD1
length: 16
V: TRBV7-6
size: once
J: TRBJ1-1
DNA: TGTGCCAGCAGTACAGCAGGGGGCAGAATGAACACTGAAGCTTTCTTT
CDR3: CASSTAGGRMNTEAFF

D: TRBD2
length: 17
V: TRBV13
size: -
J: TRBJ2-1
DNA: TGTGCCAGCAGTAGTCGGACGGCGGGGGTCACCTACAATGAGCAGTTCTTC
CDR3: CASSSRTAGVTYNEQFF

D: -
length: 16
V: TRBV11-2
size: -
J: TRBJ2-6
DNA: TGTGCCAGCAGATCCGGACTGGTCTCTGGGGCCAACGTCCTGACTTTC
CDR3: CASRSGLVSGANVLTF

D: TRBD2
length: 15
V: TRBV5-4
size: -
J: TRBJ2-5
DNA: TGTGCCAGCAGCTGGGGACTAGCCCACCAAGAGACCCAGTACTTC
CDR3: CASSWGLAHQETQYF

D: TRBD1
length: 14
V: TRBV28
size: -
J: TRBJ1-2
DNA: TGTGCCACGGGACAGGGGGCTCCCCCTAAAGGCTACACCTTC
CDR3: CATGQGAPPKGYTF

D: TRBD2
length: 16
V: TRBV7-2
size: -
J: TRBJ2-1
DNA: TGTGCCAGCAGCTTCCGACTAGCGGGGAGTGACAATGAGCAGTTCTTC
CDR3: CASSFRLAGSDNEQFF

D: -
length: 13
V: TRBV7-2
size: -
J: TRBJ2-1
DNA: TGTGCCAGCAGCTTAGCGCTAGGCAATGAGCAGTTCTTC
CDR3: CASSLALGNEQFF

D: TRBD1
length: 15
V: TRBV10-3
size: -
J: TRBJ1-1
DNA: TGTGCCATCAGTGAGGACAGGGGTGGTTGGGCTGAAGCTTTCTTT
CDR3: CAISEDRGGWAEAFF

D: -
length: 16
V: TRBV6-4
size: -
J: TRBJ2-3
DNA: TGTGCCAGCAGTGACTCAGGCGGGGTGTCGGCAGATACGCAGTATTTT
CDR3: CASSDSGGVSADTQYF

D: TRBD1
length: 15
V: TRBV5-6
size: -
J: TRBJ2-3
DNA: TGTGCCAGCAGCTTTAGGACAGGGGTCACAGATACGCAGTATTTT
CDR3: CASSFRTGVTDTQYF

D: -
length: 14
V: TRBV6-4
size: -
J: TRBJ1-1
DNA: TGTGCCAGCAGTGACTCATCCCAGGGCACTGAAGCTTTCTTT
CDR3: CASSDSSQGTEAFF

D: -
length: 17
V: TRBV28
size: -
J: TRBJ2-6
DNA: TGTGCCAGCAGTTTATGGGGCGATACTCGATCAGCCAACGTCCTGACTTTC
CDR3: CASSLWGDTRSANVLTF

D: TRBD2
length: 15
V: TRBV9
size: once
J: TRBJ2-7
DNA: TGTGCCAGCAGCGTAGCAGCTAGCGGGAGCTACGAGCAGTACTTC
CDR3: CASSVAASGSYEQYF